Below, 30 T cell receptor beta chains from the same sample are listed, as sequenced in a study of cytomegalovirus exposure and HLA in healthy donors. The PCR employed 60 Vbeta primers together with 13 Jbeta primers. Sequenced by immunoSEQ multiplex PCR; TCRdb stores in-frame clones only, minus some. The data hold 150,000 to 200,000 clones, with around 80% observed a single time. Sample: PBMCs. These receptors originate from a man aged 35 to 55 in good health and CMV-seronegative.

V is TRBV28 and J is TRBJ2-7; no clear D. Trimming shortened V by 1 base and J by 1 base, and 11 bases separated the two germline ends. Germline V gene sequence: CDR1 MDHEN, CDR2 SYDVKM. The CDR3 extends over 15 amino acids. The CDR3 sequence is CASSLSGFVSYEQYF. The CDR3 bases are TGTGCCAGCAGTTTATCCGGGTTCGTGTCCTACGAGCAGTACTTC.

The rearrangement links TRBV14 to TRBJ2-1; TRBD2 is a possible D gene (5 bases). The CDR3 runs to 15 residues. CDR1 is SGHDN and CDR2 is FVKESK in the germline V gene. Trimming stripped 0 bases from V and 7 bases from J, with 13 bases between. DNA of the CDR3: TGTGCCAGCAGCCAAGATCTACTAGTAGTAAATGAGCAGTTCTTC. This encodes CASSQDLLVVNEQFF.

This clone was recorded once. The identical CDR3 is also encoded by other nucleotide sequences in the sample. The chain carries TRBV28 and TRBJ2-1, with TRBD2 identical over 7 bases. The CDR3 contains 16 residues. The V and J ends lost 4 bases and 0 bases, in that order; junction bases with no gene match: 6. The germline CDR1 and CDR2 sequences are MDHEN and SYDVKM. This CDR3 reads CASSSHLAASYNEQFF. In DNA form, the CDR3 reads TGTGCCAGCAGTTCCCATCTAGCGGCCTCCTACAATGAGCAGTTCTTC. The whole variable domain, filled in from reference TRBV28 and TRBJ2-1, reads DVKVTQSSRYLVKRTGEKVFLECVQDMDHENMFWYRQDPGLGLRLIYFSYDVKMKEKGDIPEGYSVSREKKERFSLILESASTNQTSMYLCASSSHLAASYNEQFFGPGTRLTVL.

The sample holds a few counts of this clone. CDR3 region: CAWSGTGDNSPLHF. The DNA of the CDR3 is TGTGCCTGGAGCGGGACAGGGGACAATTCACCCCTCCACTTT. V usage is TRBV30 and J usage is TRBJ1-6; 10 bases line up with TRBD1. The CDR3 runs 14 residues. The ends lost 3 bases at V and 7 bases at J; junction bases unmatched: 3. Germline V lookup: CDR1 GTSNPN, CDR2 SVGIG (reference sequence).

The chain recombines TRBV6-1 with TRBJ2-7; the match to TRBD1 covers 8 bases. V lost 6 bases, J lost 2 bases, and 6 bases stayed unmatched. The V gene's germline CDR1 is MNHNS and CDR2 SASEGT. The CDR3 totals 14 residues. This CDR3 reads CASSTGTGAYEQYV. CDR3 nucleotide sequence: TGTGCCAGCAGCACCGGGACAGGCGCCTACGAGCAGTACGTC.

The CDR3 DNA follows: TGCGCCAGCAGCCGACAGGGACTGAACACTGAAGCTTTCTTT. Protein: CASSRQGLNTEAFF. V and J are TRBV4-1 and TRBJ1-1; 7 positions match TRBD1. The CDR3 length is 14 residues. Germline V gene data show CDR1 as MGHRA and CDR2 as YSYEKL. V lost 4 bases to trimming and J lost 0 bases; unmatched junction nucleotides: 2.

The chain recombines TRBV6-5 with TRBJ2-5; no firm D call. The germline V gene encodes CDR1 MNHEY and CDR2 SVGAGI. The CDR3 has 14 amino acids. Trimming cost V 4 bases and J 3 bases, with 12 bases left between them. As DNA, the CDR3 is TGTGCCAGCAGTTCCGGCCGAGGAAAAGAGACCCAGTACTTC. Amino acid sequence: CASSSGRGKETQYF.

The rearrangement uses TRBV10-3 and TRBJ2-2; D not certain. The CDR3 sequence is 13 residues long. Trimming removed 5 bases at V and 6 bases at J, with 10 bases between. The germline V gene encodes CDR1 ENHRY and CDR2 SYGVKD. The CDR3 nucleotides are TGTGCCATCAGTACAGACACCGCCGGGGAGCTGTTTTTT. Protein sequence: CAISTDTAGELFF.

The chain links TRBV19 to TRBJ1-5; the match to TRBD1 covers 7 bases. Germline V gene lookup returns CDR1 LNHDA and CDR2 SQIVND (reference sequence). Unmatched junction bases numbered 10, after V lost 1 base and J lost 7 bases. CDR3 size: 16 residues. The CDR3 bases are TGTGCCAGTAGTATAGGCGCGGGAGGGGGCGGACAGCCCCAGCATTTT. Its translation is CASSIGAGGGGQPQHF.

V is TRBV19 and J is TRBJ1-2; TRBD1 matches at 8 bases. There are 15 residues in the CDR3. V trimming: 9 bases; J trimming: 3 bases; junction bases outside the gene matches: 12. Looked up from germline, CDR1 is LNHDA and CDR2 is SQIVND (reference sequence). The CDR3 DNA reads TGTGCCAGCCAAACGACAGGGGAGGCCTACTATGGCTACACCTTC. Its translation is CASQTTGEAYYGYTF.

A single count supports this clone. V usage is TRBV2 and J usage is TRBJ2-5; 7 nucleotides line up with TRBD1. The length of the CDR3 is 11 residues. Germline-derived CDR1 and CDR2 are SNHLY and FYNNEI. Trimming at V came to 6 bases and at J to 10 bases, leaving 5 bases not matched to a gene. CDR3 region: CASRDRQGQYF. CDR3 sequence (DNA): TGTGCCAGCAGGGACCGACAGGGCCAGTACTTC.

The gene calls are TRBV9 and TRBJ1-1, with 8 bases matching TRBD1. With 3 bases clipped from V and 4 bases from J, the junction kept 8 bases outside the gene matches. This CDR3 is 15 amino acids long. Germline V lookup: CDR1 SGDLS, CDR2 YYNGEE. The CDR3 coding sequence is TGTGCCAGCAGCGGAGCAGGGGGCCCGGGCACTGAAGCTTTCTTT. Amino acids: CASSGAGGPGTEAFF. Full variable domain (rest looked up from reference TRBV9 and TRBJ1-1): DSGVTQTPKHLITATGQRVTLRCSPRSGDLSVYWYQQSLDQGLQFLIQYYNGEERAKGNILERFSAQQFPDLHSELNLSSLELGDSALYFCASSGAGGPGTEAFFGQGTRLTVV.

As to this clone: One end of the junction does not line up with germline, which may come from a read error. The chain carries TRBV5-1 and TRBJ2-1; 8 positions match TRBD2. The CDR3 spans 16 residues. The V gene's germline CDR1 is SGHRS and CDR2 YFSETQ. CDR3 in DNA: TGCGCCAACAGCTCCCGCGGGGACGGGAGGGGCAATGAGCAGTTCTTC. The encoded protein is CANSSRGDGRGNEQFF.

V and J are TRBV21-1 and TRBJ2-3; no DNA check was done on the table's D call, TRBD1. TRBV21-1 is flagged as a pseudogene. This CDR3 spans 12 amino acids. The CDR3 loop is CASTSGKDTQYF. The CDR3 DNA follows: TGTGCCAGCACCTCAGGAAAAGATACGCAGTATTTT.

The chain is built from TRBV7-2 and TRBJ2-1, with 10 bases that match TRBD1. Germline CDR1 and CDR2: SGHTA and FQGNSA. J lost 9 bases, V lost 5 bases, and 7 bases had no gene match. CDR3 size: 14 residues. The CDR3: CASSLRQGALEQFF. The CDR3, as DNA: TGTGCCAGCAGCCTCCGACAGGGGGCACTTGAGCAGTTCTTC.

This clone has just a few counts. The chain employs TRBV29-1 and TRBJ1-3, with D unclear. The CDR3 consists of 11 residues. Trimming shortened V by 7 bases and J by 3 bases, and 7 bases separated the two germline ends. Germline V gives CDR1 SQVTM, CDR2 ANQGSEA. CDR3 region: CSAEGGNTIYF. The CDR3 DNA reads as TGCAGCGCCGAGGGTGGAAACACCATATATTTT.

CDR3 nucleotides: TGTGCCAGCAGCTTGACAGGAAACTCTGGGGCCAACGTCCTGACTTTC. The encoded protein is CASSLTGNSGANVLTF. The V gene is TRBV7-6, the J gene TRBJ2-6; D possibly corresponds to TRBD1 (6 bases). Germline V gene lookup returns CDR1 SGHVS and CDR2 FNYEAQ. CDR3 length: 16 residues. The germline V and J ends were trimmed by 3 bases and 0 bases, with 9 bases remaining between them.

This chain uses TRBV19 with TRBJ1-5; D remains unclear. The V end was cut by 5 bases, the J end by 1 base, with 9 bases between. Germline V gene lookup returns CDR1 LNHDA and CDR2 SQIVND (reference sequence). The CDR3 has 14 amino acids. The CDR3 bases are TGTGCCAGTAGTCTCCTACTAAGCAATCAGCCCCAGCATTTT. Its translation is CASSLLLSNQPQHF.

As regards this clone: Relative to the germline gene, one junction end is altered; a read error may explain this. J is TRBJ1-2 and V is TRBV7-9; D is perhaps TRBD1 (6 bases). The CDR3 is 14 residues long. Germline V lookup: CDR1 SEHNR, CDR2 FQNEAQ (reference sequence). The CDR3: CSSSLGQSNYGYTF. The DNA of the CDR3 is TGTTCCAGCAGCTTAGGACAGTCTAACTATGGCTACACCTTC.

The chain has TRBV12-5 and TRBJ1-1; D remains unclear. Germline V gene sequence: CDR1 LGHNT, CDR2 FRNRAP. CDR3 size: 12 residues. V shed 6 bases and J shed 3 bases, with 8 bases lying between them. The CDR3: CASGLGDTEAFF. The CDR3 nucleotides read TGTGCTAGTGGCCTGGGAGACACTGAAGCTTTCTTT.

This clone showed up just once. This chain connects TRBV6-6 to TRBJ1-1, with 7 bases identical to TRBD1. The V gene end was trimmed by 5 bases and the J gene end by 3 bases; junction bases not matched to a gene: 9. The CDR3 sequence is 15 residues long. The germline V gene has CDR1 MNHNY and CDR2 SVGAGI (reference sequence). CDR3 region: CASSDRTGDHTEAFF. Written as DNA, the CDR3 is TGTGCCAGCAGTGACAGGACAGGAGACCACACTGAAGCTTTCTTT.

The chain links TRBV4-2 to TRBJ1-1; D ambiguous. This CDR3 spans 15 amino acids. V was cut by 0 bases and J by 0 bases, with 8 bases left in between. The germline V gene has CDR1 LGHNA and CDR2 YNFKEQ. CDR3 nucleotides: TGTGCCAGCAGCCAAGAGTCGGGAATGAACACTGAAGCTTTCTTT. Translation: CASSQESGMNTEAFF.

The V call is TRBV4-1, the J call TRBJ2-1; TRBD2 matches 7 bases. This CDR3 is 16 amino acids long. Trimming cost V 1 base and J 4 bases; bases outside gene matches: 7. The germline gives CDR1 MGHRA, CDR2 YSYEKL. This chain's CDR3 is CASSQVTGGLYNEQFF. The DNA of the CDR3 is TGCGCCAGCAGCCAAGTAACGGGGGGTCTATACAATGAGCAGTTCTTC.

Concerning this clone: One end of the junction varies from germline; a read error may be responsible. The genes are TRBV7-9 and TRBJ1-1, with a weak D call TRBD1 (5 bases). Germline lookup yields CDR1 SEHNR and CDR2 FQNEAQ (reference sequence). CDR3 length: 14 residues. CDR3 in DNA: TGTTCCAGCAACCCCAGGGTACCGAACACTGAAGCTTTCTTT. Amino acid sequence: CSSNPRVPNTEAFF.

The chain carries TRBV4-1 and TRBJ1-1; unclear D gene. The ends were cut back, 1 base at V and 2 bases at J, with 5 bases in the middle. The CDR3 runs to 13 residues. Germline values: CDR1 MGHRA, CDR2 YSYEKL. The CDR3 sequence: CASSQARNTEAFF. The CDR3 bases are TGCGCCAGCAGCCAAGCCAGAAACACTGAAGCTTTCTTT.

This clone was observed a few times. This chain connects TRBV6-5 to TRBJ2-5; TRBD1 matches 8 bases. This CDR3 is 15 amino acids long. The germline V gene encodes CDR1 MNHEY and CDR2 SVGAGI. The J segment lost 4 bases and the V segment lost 6 bases, leaving 10 bases of the junction unmatched. Here the CDR3 DNA reads TGTGCCAGCAGCTTTTTTGGACAGGGAGGAGAGACCCAGTACTTC. Residues: CASSFFGQGGETQYF.

In its sample, this clone was seen a few times. V is TRBV18 and J is TRBJ1-1, with no clear D. The CDR3 contains 13 residues. Trimming cost V 2 bases and J 2 bases, with 6 bases left between them. Germline V gene data show CDR1 as KGHSH and CDR2 as LQKENI. The DNA for the CDR3 is TGTGCCAGCTCACCAGCAGTAAACACTGAAGCTTTCTTT. This encodes CASSPAVNTEAFF.

The rearrangement links TRBV5-1 to TRBJ2-1; the match to TRBD2 covers 12 bases. CDR3 length equals 19 residues. Germline loops: CDR1 SGHRS, CDR2 YFSETQ. V lost 3 bases, J lost 1 base, and 11 bases stayed unmatched. The CDR3 coding sequence is TGCGCCAGCAGCTCCCTAGCGGGAGGGGTGGGGGGGTCCTACAATGAGCAGTTCTTC. This encodes CASSSLAGGVGGSYNEQFF.

The rearrangement joins TRBV5-1 to TRBJ2-7, with D possibly being TRBD1 (5 bases). Trimming took 1 base from V and 4 from J, leaving 9 bases between them. Germline CDR1 SGHRS, CDR2 YFSETQ. This CDR3 has 13 amino acids. In DNA form, the CDR3 reads TGCGCCAGCAGCTTGAGCCCAGGGTACGAGCAGTACGTC. Amino acid sequence: CASSLSPGYEQYV.

The chain links TRBV9 to TRBJ2-5; 7 nucleotides align to TRBD1. Germline V gene data show CDR1 as SGDLS and CDR2 as YYNGEE. The CDR3 covers 13 residues. V trimming: 0 bases; J trimming: 5 bases; junction bases outside the gene matches: 1. This chain's CDR3 is CASSVGQGETQYF. The CDR3 DNA reads TGTGCCAGCAGCGTAGGACAGGGTGAGACCCAGTACTTC.